This TCR beta chain was documented in a study of beta chain features in type 1 diabetes. Study observations and caveats: Diminished insertions and augmented deletions at VDJ junctions characterized type 1 diabetes patients. Amplification by PCR could prefer shorter templates, with the same effect in patients and controls. The analysis here could not establish whether HLA type shapes TCRB rearrangement.

V gave up 5 bases and J gave up 6 bases; unmatched junction bases: 5. Germline loops: CDR1 SGHAT, CDR2 FQNNGV. This CDR3 region has 13 residues. The whole isolated RNA underwent reverse transcription, so sequencing captured expressed TCRB transcripts. Clones were sequenced by immunoSEQ multiplex PCR, and TCRdb holds only the in-frame ones, with some missing. The top ten hold more than 6.5% of the sample, which has 330,000 or so clones, 11% to 15% seen once. This clone has more than one count but fewer than ten. What it binds is not known. The sample was central memory CD4+ T cells from blood. The receptor was isolated from a man aged 30 to 39 in good health. The gene calls are TRBV11-2 and TRBJ1-2; 8 bases are shared with TRBD1. The CDR3 protein is CASSTDRDDGYTF. The CDR3 coding sequence is TGTGCCAGCAGCACGGACAGGGACGATGGCTACACCTTC. Looking up the rest from reference TRBV11-2 and TRBJ1-2 gives the full variable domain: EAGVAQSPRYKIIEKRQSVAFWCNPISGHATLYWYQQILGQGPKLLIQFQNNGVVDDSQLPKDRFSAERLKGVDSTLKIQPAKLEDSAVYLCASSTDRDDGYTFGSGTRLTVV.